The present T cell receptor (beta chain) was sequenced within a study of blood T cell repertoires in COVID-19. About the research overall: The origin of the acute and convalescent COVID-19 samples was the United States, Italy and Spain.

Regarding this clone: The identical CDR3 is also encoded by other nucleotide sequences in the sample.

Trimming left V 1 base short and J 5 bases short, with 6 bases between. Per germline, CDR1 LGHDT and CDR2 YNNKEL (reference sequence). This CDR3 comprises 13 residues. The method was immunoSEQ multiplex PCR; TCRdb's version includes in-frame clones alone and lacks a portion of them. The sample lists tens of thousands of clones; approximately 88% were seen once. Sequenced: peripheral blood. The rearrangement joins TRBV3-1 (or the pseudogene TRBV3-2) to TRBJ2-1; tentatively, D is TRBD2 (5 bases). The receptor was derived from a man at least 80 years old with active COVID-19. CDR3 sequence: CASSQAGNNEQFF. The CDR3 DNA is TGTGCCAGCAGCCAAGCGGGGAACAATGAGCAGTTCTTC.